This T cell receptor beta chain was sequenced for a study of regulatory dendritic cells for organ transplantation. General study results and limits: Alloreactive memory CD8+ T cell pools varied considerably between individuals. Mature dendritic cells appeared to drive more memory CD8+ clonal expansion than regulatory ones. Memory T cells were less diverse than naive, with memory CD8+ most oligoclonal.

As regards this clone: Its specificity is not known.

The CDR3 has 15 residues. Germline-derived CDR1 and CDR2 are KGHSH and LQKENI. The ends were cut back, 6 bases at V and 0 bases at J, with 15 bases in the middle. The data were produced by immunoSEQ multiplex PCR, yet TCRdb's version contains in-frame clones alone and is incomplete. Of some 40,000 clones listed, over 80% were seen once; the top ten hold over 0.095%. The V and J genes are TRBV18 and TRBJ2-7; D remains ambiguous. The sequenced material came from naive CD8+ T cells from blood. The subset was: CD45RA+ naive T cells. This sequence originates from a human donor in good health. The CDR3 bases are TGTGCCAGCTCCTTAACGGCCCCGGTCTCCTACGAGCAGTACTTC. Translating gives CASSLTAPVSYEQYF.